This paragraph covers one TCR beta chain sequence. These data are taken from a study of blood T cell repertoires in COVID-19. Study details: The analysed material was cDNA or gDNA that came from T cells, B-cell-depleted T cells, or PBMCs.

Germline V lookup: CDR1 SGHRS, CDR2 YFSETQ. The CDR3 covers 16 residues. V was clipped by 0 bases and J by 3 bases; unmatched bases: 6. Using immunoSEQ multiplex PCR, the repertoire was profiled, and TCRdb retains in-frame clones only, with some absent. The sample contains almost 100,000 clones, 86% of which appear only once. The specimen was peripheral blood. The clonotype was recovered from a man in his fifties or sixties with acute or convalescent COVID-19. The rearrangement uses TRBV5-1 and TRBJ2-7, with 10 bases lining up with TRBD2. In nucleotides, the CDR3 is TGCGCCAGCAGCTTGGGACCTAGCGGGAGTATCTACGAGCAGTACTTC. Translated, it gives CASSLGPSGSIYEQYF.